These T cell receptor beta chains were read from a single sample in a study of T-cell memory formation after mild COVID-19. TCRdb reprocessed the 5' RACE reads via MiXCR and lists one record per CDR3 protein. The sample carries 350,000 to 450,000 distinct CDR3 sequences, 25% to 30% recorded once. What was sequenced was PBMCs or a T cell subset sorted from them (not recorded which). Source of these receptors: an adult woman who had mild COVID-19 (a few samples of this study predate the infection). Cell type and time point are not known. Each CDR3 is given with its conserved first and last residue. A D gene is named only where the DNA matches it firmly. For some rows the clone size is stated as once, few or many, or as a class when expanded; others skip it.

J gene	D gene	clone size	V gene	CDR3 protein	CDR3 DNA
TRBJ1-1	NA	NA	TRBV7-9	CASRISADTEAFF	TGTGCCAGCAGGATCTCGGCAGACACTGAAGCTTTCTTT
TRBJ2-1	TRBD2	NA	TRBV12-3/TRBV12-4	CASSTSGGLKYNEQFF	TGTGCCAGCAGTACTAGCGGGGGCCTCAAGTACAATGAGCAGTTCTTC
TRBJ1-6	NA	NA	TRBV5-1	CASSLDYSPLHF	TGCGCCAGCAGCTTGGACTATTCACCCCTCCACTTT
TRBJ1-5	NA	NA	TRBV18	CASSPRVQGPYQPQHF	TGTGCCAGCTCACCACGCGTGCAGGGGCCTTATCAGCCCCAGCATTTT
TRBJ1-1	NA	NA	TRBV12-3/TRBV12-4	CASTAGEAFF	TGTGCCAGCACTGCCGGGGAAGCTTTCTTT
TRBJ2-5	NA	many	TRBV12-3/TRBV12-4	CASSLIETQYF	TGTGCCAGCAGTTTAATAGAGACCCAGTACTTC
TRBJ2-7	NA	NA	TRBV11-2	CASSLDRATDEQYF	TGTGCCAGCAGCTTAGATCGGGCTACCGACGAGCAGTACTTC
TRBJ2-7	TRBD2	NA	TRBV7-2	CASSSGTSATWRTYEQYF	TGTGCCAGCAGCTCCGGGACTAGCGCGACTTGGAGGACTTACGAGCAGTACTTC
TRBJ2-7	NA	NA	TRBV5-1	CASSFEGLSEQYF	TGCGCCAGCAGCTTCGAGGGGTTGAGCGAGCAGTACTTC
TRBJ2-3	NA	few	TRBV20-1	CSASVQSVTDTQYF	TGCAGTGCTAGCGTGCAGTCAGTCACAGATACGCAGTATTTT
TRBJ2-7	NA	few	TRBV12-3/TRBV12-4	CASSLRRNSSYEQYF	TGTGCCAGCAGTTTAAGGCGGAATAGCTCCTACGAGCAGTACTTC
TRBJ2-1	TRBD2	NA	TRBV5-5	CASSPAPGLAGGPEQFF	TGTGCCAGCAGCCCTGCTCCGGGACTAGCGGGAGGGCCGGAGCAGTTCTTC
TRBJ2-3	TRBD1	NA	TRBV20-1	CSAKRRDRGWNTQYF	TGCAGTGCTAAGCGCCGGGACAGGGGTTGGAATACGCAGTATTTT
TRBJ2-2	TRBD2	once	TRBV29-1	CSVPRAGTGELFF	TGCAGCGTGCCGAGAGCGGGGACCGGGGAGCTGTTTTTT
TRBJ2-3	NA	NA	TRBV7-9	CASSSKTEATDTQYF	TGTGCCAGCAGCTCCAAGACAGAGGCCACAGATACGCAGTATTTT
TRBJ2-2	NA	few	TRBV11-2	CASSSQEWATGELFF	TGTGCCAGCAGCTCGCAGGAGTGGGCCACCGGGGAGCTGTTTTTT
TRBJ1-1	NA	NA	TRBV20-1	CSAREFVEIPEAFF	TGCAGTGCTAGAGAATTTGTGGAGATCCCTGAAGCTTTCTTT
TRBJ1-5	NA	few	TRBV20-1	CSGAKGPNQPQHF	TGCAGTGGGGCAAAGGGTCCCAATCAGCCCCAGCATTTT
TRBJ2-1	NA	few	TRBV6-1	CASSLTGTPANEQFF	TGTGCCAGCAGTCTCACCGGGACTCCCGCCAATGAGCAGTTCTTC
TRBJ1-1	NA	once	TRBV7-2	CASSLGGGSHTEAFF	TGTGCCAGCAGCTTAGGAGGTGGAAGCCACACTGAAGCTTTCTTT
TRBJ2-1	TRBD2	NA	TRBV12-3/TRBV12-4	CASSQSGRGHNEQFF	TGTGCCAGCAGTCAAAGCGGGAGAGGCCACAATGAGCAGTTCTTC
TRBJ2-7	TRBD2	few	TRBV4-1	CASSRGTSGGEQYF	TGCGCCAGCAGCCGCGGGACTAGCGGGGGCGAGCAGTACTTC
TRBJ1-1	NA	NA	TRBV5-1	CASSPGEGSNTEAFF	TGCGCCAGCAGCCCGGGGGAGGGATCTAACACTGAAGCTTTCTTT
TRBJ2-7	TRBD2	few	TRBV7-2	CASSAGLAASYEQYF	TGTGCCAGCAGCGCCGGACTAGCAGCTTCCTACGAGCAGTACTTC
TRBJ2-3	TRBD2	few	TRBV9	CASSVGGAKDTQYF	TGTGCCAGCAGCGTCGGGGGGGCCAAAGATACGCAGTATTTT